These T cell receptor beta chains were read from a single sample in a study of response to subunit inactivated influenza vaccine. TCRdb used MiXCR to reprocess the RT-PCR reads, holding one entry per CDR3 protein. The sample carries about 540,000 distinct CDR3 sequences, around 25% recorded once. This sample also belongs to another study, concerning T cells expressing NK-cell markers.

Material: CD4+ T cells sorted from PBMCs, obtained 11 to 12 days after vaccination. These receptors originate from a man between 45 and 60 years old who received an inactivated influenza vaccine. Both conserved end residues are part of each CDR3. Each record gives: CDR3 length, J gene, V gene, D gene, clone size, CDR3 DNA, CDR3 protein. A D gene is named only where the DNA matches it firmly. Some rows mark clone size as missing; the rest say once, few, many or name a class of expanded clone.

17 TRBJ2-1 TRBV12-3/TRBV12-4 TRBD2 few TGTGCCAGCAGTTTGGATCATAGCGGGGGGGCCTACAATGAGCAGTTCTTC CASSLDHSGGAYNEQFF
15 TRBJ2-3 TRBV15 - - TGTGCCACCAGCCGAGGGGCCTTTAGCACAGATACGCAGTATTTT CATSRGAFSTDTQYF
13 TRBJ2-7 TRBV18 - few TGTGCCAGCTCACCATACAGGGCCTACGAGCAGTACTTC CASSPYRAYEQYF
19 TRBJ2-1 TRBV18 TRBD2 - TGTGCCAGCTCCTCTGGACTAGCGGGAGTCTGGAGCTCCTACAATGAGCAGTTCTTC CASSSGLAGVWSSYNEQFF
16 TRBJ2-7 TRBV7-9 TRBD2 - TGTGCCAGCAGCTCGCTAGCGGACATTAGCTCCTACGAGCAGTACTTC CASSSLADISSYEQYF
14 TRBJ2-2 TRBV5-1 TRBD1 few TGCGCCAGCAGCTCAATGACAGGGACCGGGGAGCTGTTTTTT CASSSMTGTGELFF
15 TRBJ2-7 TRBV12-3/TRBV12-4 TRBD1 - TGTGCCAGCAGCCGCCCGGGACAGGGTGGGAGGGAGCAGTACTTC CASSRPGQGGREQYF
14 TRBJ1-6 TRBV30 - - TGTGCCTGGAGTGCACAGGGTACGGTGTCACCCCTCCACTTT CAWSAQGTVSPLHF
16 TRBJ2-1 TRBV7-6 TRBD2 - TGTGCCAGCAGCCCGTTAGCGGGGAGCAACTACAATGAGCAGTTCTTC CASSPLAGSNYNEQFF
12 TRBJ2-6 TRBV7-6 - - TGTGCCAGCAGCTTAGAAAGGACGGCCCTGACTTTC CASSLERTALTF
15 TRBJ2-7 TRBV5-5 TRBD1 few TGTGCCAGCAGCTTCACAGGGGCTAGCTCCTACGAGCAGTACTTC CASSFTGASSYEQYF
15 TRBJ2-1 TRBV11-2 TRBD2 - TGTGCCAGCAGCGTACGGGGGGGTAGCTACAATGAGCAGTTCTTC CASSVRGGSYNEQFF
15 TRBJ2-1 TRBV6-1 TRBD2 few TGTGCCAGCAGTCGAAGCGGGAGTGTAGGGAATGAGCAGTTCTTC CASSRSGSVGNEQFF
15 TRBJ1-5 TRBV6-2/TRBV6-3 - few TGTGCCAGCAGCTTTCACAGGGATGGCAATCAGCCCCAGCATTTT CASSFHRDGNQPQHF
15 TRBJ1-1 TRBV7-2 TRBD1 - TGTGCCAGCAGCACTGGACAGGGAGCTAACACTGAAGCTTTCTTT CASSTGQGANTEAFF
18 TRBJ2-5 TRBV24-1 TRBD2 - TGTGCCACCAGTGACTCCGGGACTAGCGGGGGTCCCTCTGAGACCCAGTACTTC CATSDSGTSGGPSETQYF
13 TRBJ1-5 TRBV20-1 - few TGCAGTGCTAGATCGACAGCCAATCAGCCCCAGCATTTT CSARSTANQPQHF
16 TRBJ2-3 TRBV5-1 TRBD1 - TGCGCCAGCAGCTTCGCCGGGACAGGGGGCACAGATACGCAGTATTTT CASSFAGTGGTDTQYF
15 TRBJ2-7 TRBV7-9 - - TGTGCCAGCAGCGGTCTCACAGTGAGTTCCTACGAGCAGTACTTC CASSGLTVSSYEQYF
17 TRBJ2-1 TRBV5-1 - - TGCGCCAGCAGCTTGTCAACGGGATTGAGCTCCTACAATGAGCAGTTCTTC CASSLSTGLSSYNEQFF
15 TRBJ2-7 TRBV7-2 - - TGTGCCAGCAGCTTAGGGCAGAGGAGCTCCTACGAGCAGTACTTC CASSLGQRSSYEQYF
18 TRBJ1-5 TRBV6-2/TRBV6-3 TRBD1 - TGTGCCAGCAGCCTAACCGCGCTGACAGGGATAGGGGGTCAGCCCCAGCATTTT CASSLTALTGIGGQPQHF
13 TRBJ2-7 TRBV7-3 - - TGTGCCAGCAGCTTAACGGGGAATGACGAGCAGTACTTC CASSLTGNDEQYF
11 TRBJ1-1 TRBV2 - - TGTGCCAGCAGGAGGGCAGGAGTCGCTTTCTTT CASRRAGVAFF
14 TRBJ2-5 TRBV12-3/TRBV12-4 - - TGTGCCAGCAGTTTAACCCCCTCCCAGGAGACCCAGTACTTC CASSLTPSQETQYF
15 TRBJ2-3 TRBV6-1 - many TGTGCCAGCAGTCGTAACCCGGCCCGCACAGATACGCAGTATTTT CASSRNPARTDTQYF
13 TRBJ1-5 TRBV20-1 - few TGCAGTGCTAGTCGGACGGCGAATCAGCCCCAGCATTTT CSASRTANQPQHF
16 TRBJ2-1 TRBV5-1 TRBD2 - TGCGCCAGCAGCTACCTCACTAGCGGGAGCTCTGGTGAGCAGTTCTTC CASSYLTSGSSGEQFF
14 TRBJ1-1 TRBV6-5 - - TGTGCCAGCAGTTGGGCCGGGGGAGACACTGAAGCTTTCTTT CASSWAGGDTEAFF
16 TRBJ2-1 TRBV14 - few TGTGCCAGCAGCCAAGTTGATCCCTACTGGGGGAATGAGCAGTTCTTC CASSQVDPYWGNEQFF
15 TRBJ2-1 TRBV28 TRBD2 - TGTGCCAGCAGTCCTAATAGCGGGAGATACAATGAGCAGTTCTTC CASSPNSGRYNEQFF
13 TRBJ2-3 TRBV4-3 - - TGCGCCAGCAGCACCGTTAGCACAGATACGCAGTATTTT CASSTVSTDTQYF
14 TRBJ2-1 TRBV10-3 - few TGTGCCATAGGCGCGGGGAGCTCCTACAATGAGCAGTTCTTC CAIGAGSSYNEQFF
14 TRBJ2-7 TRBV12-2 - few TGTGCAAGTCGCGGCCACAGGGTGACCTACGAGCAGTACTTC CASRGHRVTYEQYF
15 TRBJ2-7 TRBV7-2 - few TGTGCCAGCAGCGAGCGGGGACACCGGGTTTACGAGCAGTACTTC CASSERGHRVYEQYF
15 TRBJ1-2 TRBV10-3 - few TGTGCCATCAGCCCCCCAGACAGGCCCAACTATGGCTACACCTTC CAISPPDRPNYGYTF
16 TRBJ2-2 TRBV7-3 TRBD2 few TGTGCCAGCAGCCCAAGCGGGGTAGGAGGCACCGGGGAGCTGTTTTTT CASSPSGVGGTGELFF